The 14 T cell receptor beta chains below all came from one sample that was sequenced in a study of T cell responses to AZD1222 COVID-19 vaccine. Data came from immunoSEQ multiplex PCR; TCRdb stores just in-frame clones and leaves some out. This repertoire shows 90,000 to 150,000 clones, more than 85% found once; its top ten account for roughly 2.6%. The material sequenced was peripheral blood, taken on day 0 of AZD1222 vaccination. Source of these receptors: an adult in good health.

The V call is TRBV5-1, the J call TRBJ2-3; D perhaps matches TRBD2 (6 bases). Trimming stripped 5 bases from V and 0 bases from J, with 16 bases between. Germline-derived CDR1 and CDR2 are SGHRS and YFSETQ. The CDR3 runs to 16 residues. CDR3 sequence (DNA): TGCGCCAGCAGACCCGGGGGAGCGGCTAGCACAGATACGCAGTATTTT. Encoded protein: CASRPGGAASTDTQYF. The whole variable domain, filled in from reference TRBV5-1 and TRBJ2-3, reads KAGVTQTPRYLIKTRGQQVTLSCSPISGHRSVSWYQQTPGQGLQFLFEYFSETQRNKGNFPGRFSGRQFSNSRSEMNVSTLELGDSALYLCASRPGGAASTDTQYFGPGTRLTVL.

The rearrangement uses TRBV11-2 and TRBJ1-4, with no clear D. Between the trimmed V and J ends, which lost 1 base and 0 bases, there was a span of 6 bases. The CDR3 covers 15 residues. From germline, CDR1 is SGHAT and CDR2 FQNNGV. In DNA, the CDR3 is TGTGCCAGCAGCTTAGGGCAGGCAACTAATGAAAAACTGTTTTTT. This codes for CASSLGQATNEKLFF.

This chain links TRBV2 with TRBJ2-2, with TRBD2 matching over 15 bases. CDR3 length equals 16 residues. Germline CDR1 and CDR2: SNHLY and FYNNEI. V was clipped by 7 bases and J by 5 bases; unmatched bases: 5. The CDR3 loop reads CASKTGLAGGTGELFF. CDR3 DNA sequence: TGTGCCAGCAAGACGGGACTAGCGGGAGGTACCGGGGAGCTGTTTTTT. Combining the CDR3 with reference TRBV2 and TRBJ2-2 gives the whole variable domain EPEVTQTPSHQVTQMGQEVILRCVPISNHLYFYWYRQILGQKVEFLVSFYNNEISEKSEIFDDQFSVERPDGSNFTLKIRSTKLEDSAMYFCASKTGLAGGTGELFFGEGSRLTVL.

The chain joins TRBV7-3 to TRBJ2-2, with D possibly being TRBD2 (5 bases). The CDR3 covers 19 residues. The V end lost 0 bases, the J end lost 1 base, and 18 bases lay between the germline ends. The germline V gene encodes CDR1 SGHTA and CDR2 FQGTGA. The CDR3 DNA reads TGTGCCAGCAGCTTAACGTCCCGGACTCACAACCAGAACACCGGGGAGCTGTTTTTT. Encoded protein: CASSLTSRTHNQNTGELFF.

The rearrangement joins TRBV6-4 to TRBJ1-1, with 12 bases that match TRBD1. J gave up 1 base and V 6 bases, and 6 bases lay outside the gene matches. CDR1 MRHNA and CDR2 SNTAGT come from the germline V gene. The CDR3 covers 16 residues. CDR3 nucleotides: TGTGCCAGCAGGCCGGGACAGGGGGCGGGGAACACTGAAGCTTTCTTT. Its translation is CASRPGQGAGNTEAFF.

Written as DNA, the CDR3 is TGTGCCAGCAGCTTACGACGACTAGCGGACTTCACAGATACGCAGTATTTT. This gives the protein CASSLRRLADFTDTQYF. This chain connects TRBV11-2 to TRBJ2-3; 9 bases line up with TRBD2. The CDR3 consists of 17 residues. Germline values: CDR1 SGHAT, CDR2 FQNNGV. The J segment lost 2 bases and the V segment lost 2 bases, leaving 8 bases of the junction unmatched.

The table lists this clone with a few counts. This sequence joins TRBV30 and TRBJ1-1; D gene ambiguous. V gave up 5 bases and J gave up 3 bases, with 13 bases separating them. Germline lookup yields CDR1 GTSNPN and CDR2 SVGIG (reference sequence). The CDR3 loop spans 13 amino acids. For the CDR3, the DNA is TGTGCCTGGCTTTCTCGGGGTTACACTGAAGCTTTCTTT. It translates to CAWLSRGYTEAFF.

This clone was seen a single time. The CDR3 sequence is CASSLRDSYEQYF. The CDR3 nucleotides read TGTGCCAGCAGCTTGCGGGATTCCTACGAGCAGTACTTC. This chain connects TRBV5-5 to TRBJ2-7; D is perhaps TRBD2 (5 bases). Germline CDR1 SGHKS, CDR2 YYEKEE (reference sequence). The V and J ends lost 1 base and 1 base respectively, with 6 bases between them. CDR3 length: 13 residues.

The chain links TRBV19 to TRBJ1-4; D might be TRBD1 (5 bases). V was shortened by 5 bases and J by 0 bases, with 10 bases between the two germline ends. This CDR3 region has 15 residues. Per the germline V gene, CDR1 is LNHDA and CDR2 is SQIVND (reference sequence). The CDR3 sequence is CASSGTDATNEKLFF. The CDR3 DNA reads as TGTGCCAGTAGTGGGACCGATGCAACTAATGAAAAACTGTTTTTT.

This clone was detected a few times. The genes are TRBV29-1 and TRBJ2-7; 8 bases agree with TRBD1. CDR1 is SQVTM, CDR2 ANQGSEA, per germline. CDR3 length: 16 residues. The V gene end was trimmed by 0 bases and the J gene end by 1 base; junction bases not matched to a gene: 8. The CDR3 sequence: CSVEDLDREVSYEQYF. The CDR3 DNA sequence: TGCAGCGTTGAAGACTTGGACAGGGAGGTGTCCTACGAGCAGTACTTC.

The chain joins TRBV7-2 to TRBJ1-1, with D perhaps matching TRBD1 (6 bases). Trimming took 5 bases from V and 5 from J, leaving 15 bases between them. The CDR3 runs to 14 residues. Germline assignment: CDR1 SGHTA and CDR2 FQGNSA. The CDR3 region is CASSPRGGRTEAFF. CDR3 DNA: TGTGCCAGCAGCCCGAGAGGGGGAAGGACTGAAGCTTTCTTT.

The V and J genes are TRBV11-3 and TRBJ1-1, with 9 bases that match TRBD1. The junction had 6 bases not matched to a gene; V was cut back by 4 bases and J by 6 bases. The CDR3 consists of 14 residues. Germline loops: CDR1 SGHNT, CDR2 YENEEA. The CDR3 DNA is TGTGCCAGCAGCTCAGGACAGGGGCACGCTGAAGCTTTCTTT. It codes for CASSSGQGHAEAFF.

The chain has TRBV3-1 (or the pseudogene TRBV3-2) and TRBJ1-3, with a possible D match to TRBD1 (6 bases). V was pared by 5 bases and J by 0 bases, with 11 bases between. The length of the CDR3 is 15 residues. CDR1 is LGHDT, CDR2 YNNKEL, per germline (reference sequence). The CDR3 DNA reads as TGTGCCAGCAGCGTTCGGACAGTCTCTGGAAACACCATATATTTT. As protein: CASSVRTVSGNTIYF.

This chain uses TRBV30 with TRBJ2-1; 11 bases are shared with TRBD2. V gave up 0 bases and J gave up 6 bases; unmatched junction bases: 10. Germline V gene sequence: CDR1 GTSNPN, CDR2 SVGIG (reference sequence). There are 17 residues in the CDR3. The CDR3 region has the DNA TGTGCCTGGAGTGTCTACTCAAGGACTAGCGGGTCCAATGAGCAGTTCTTC. Translated: CAWSVYSRTSGSNEQFF.